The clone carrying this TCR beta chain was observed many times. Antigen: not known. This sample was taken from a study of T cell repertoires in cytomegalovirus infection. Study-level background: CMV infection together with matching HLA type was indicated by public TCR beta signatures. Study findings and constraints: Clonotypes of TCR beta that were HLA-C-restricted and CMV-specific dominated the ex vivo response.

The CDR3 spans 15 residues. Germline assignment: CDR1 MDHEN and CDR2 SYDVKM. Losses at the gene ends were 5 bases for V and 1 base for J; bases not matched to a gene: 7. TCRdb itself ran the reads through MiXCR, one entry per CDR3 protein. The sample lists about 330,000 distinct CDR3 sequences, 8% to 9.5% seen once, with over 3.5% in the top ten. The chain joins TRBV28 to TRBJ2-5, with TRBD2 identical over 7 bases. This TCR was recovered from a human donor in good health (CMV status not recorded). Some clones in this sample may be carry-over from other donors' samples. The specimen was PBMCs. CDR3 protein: CASSPSGVVQETQYF. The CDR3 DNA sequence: TGTGCCAGCAGTCCTAGCGGAGTAGTCCAAGAGACCCAGTACTTC.